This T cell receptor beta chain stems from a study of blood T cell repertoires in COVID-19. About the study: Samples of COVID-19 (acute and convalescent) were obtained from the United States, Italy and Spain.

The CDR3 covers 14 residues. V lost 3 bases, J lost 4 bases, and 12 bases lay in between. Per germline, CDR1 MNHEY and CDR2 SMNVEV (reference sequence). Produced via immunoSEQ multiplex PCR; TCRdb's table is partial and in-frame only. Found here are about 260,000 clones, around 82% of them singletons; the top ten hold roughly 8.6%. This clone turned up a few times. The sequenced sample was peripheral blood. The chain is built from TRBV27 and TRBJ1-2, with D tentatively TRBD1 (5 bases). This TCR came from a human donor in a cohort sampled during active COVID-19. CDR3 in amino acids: CASSFWGGGYGYTF. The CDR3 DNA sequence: TGTGCCAGCAGTTTTTGGGGGGGTGGCTATGGCTACACCTTC.